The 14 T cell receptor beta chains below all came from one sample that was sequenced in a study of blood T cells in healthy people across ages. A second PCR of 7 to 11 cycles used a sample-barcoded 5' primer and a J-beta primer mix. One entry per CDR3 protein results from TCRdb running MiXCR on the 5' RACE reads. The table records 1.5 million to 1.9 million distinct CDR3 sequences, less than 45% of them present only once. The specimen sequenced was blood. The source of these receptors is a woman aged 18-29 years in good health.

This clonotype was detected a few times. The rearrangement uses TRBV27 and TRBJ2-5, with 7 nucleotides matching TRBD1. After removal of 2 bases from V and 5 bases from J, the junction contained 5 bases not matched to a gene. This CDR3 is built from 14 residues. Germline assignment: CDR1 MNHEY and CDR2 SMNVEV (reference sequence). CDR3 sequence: CASSLTGTAETQYF. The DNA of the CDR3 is TGTGCCAGCAGTTTAACCGGGACAGCCGAGACCCAGTACTTC.

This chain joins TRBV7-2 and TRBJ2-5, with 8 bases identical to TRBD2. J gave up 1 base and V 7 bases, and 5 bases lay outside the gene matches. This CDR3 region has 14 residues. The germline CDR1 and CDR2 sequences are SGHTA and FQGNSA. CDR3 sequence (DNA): TGTGCCAGCATTTTTGCGGGAGGCCAAGAGACCCAGTACTTC. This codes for CASIFAGGQETQYF.

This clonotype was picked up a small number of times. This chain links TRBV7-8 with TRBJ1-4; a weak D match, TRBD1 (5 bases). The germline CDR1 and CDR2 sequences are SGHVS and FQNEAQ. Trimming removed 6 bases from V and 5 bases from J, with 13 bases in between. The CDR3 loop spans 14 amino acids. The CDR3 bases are TGTGCCAGCAGACCGGGACGGGCGAATGAAAAACTGTTTTTT. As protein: CASRPGRANEKLFF.

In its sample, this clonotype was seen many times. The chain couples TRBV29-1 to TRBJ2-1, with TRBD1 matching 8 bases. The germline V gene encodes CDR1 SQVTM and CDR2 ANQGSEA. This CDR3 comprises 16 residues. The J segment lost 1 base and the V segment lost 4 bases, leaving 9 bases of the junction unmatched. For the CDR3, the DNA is TGCAGCGTTGCCCCCCCGGGACAGGTATCCTACAATGAGCAGTTCTTC. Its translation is CSVAPPGQVSYNEQFF.

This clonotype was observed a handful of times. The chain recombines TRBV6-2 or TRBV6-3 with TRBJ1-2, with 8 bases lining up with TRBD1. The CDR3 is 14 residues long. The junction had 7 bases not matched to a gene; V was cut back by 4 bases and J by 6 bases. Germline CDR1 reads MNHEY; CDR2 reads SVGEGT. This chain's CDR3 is CASSWTGLYDGYTF. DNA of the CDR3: TGTGCCAGCAGTTGGACAGGGCTTTATGATGGCTACACCTTC.

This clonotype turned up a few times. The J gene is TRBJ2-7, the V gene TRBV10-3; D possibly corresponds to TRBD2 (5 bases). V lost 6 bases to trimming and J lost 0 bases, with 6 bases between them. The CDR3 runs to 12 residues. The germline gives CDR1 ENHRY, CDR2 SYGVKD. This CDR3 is CAIREGSYEQYF. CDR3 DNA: TGTGCCATCAGAGAGGGCTCCTACGAGCAGTACTTC.

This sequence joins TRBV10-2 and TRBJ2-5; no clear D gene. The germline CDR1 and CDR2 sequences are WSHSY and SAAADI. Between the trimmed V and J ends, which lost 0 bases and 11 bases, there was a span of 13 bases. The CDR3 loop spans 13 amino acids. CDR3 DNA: TGCGCCAGCAGTGAGTCCTTGGTTCAGGAGCAGTACTTC. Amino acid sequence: CASSESLVQEQYF.

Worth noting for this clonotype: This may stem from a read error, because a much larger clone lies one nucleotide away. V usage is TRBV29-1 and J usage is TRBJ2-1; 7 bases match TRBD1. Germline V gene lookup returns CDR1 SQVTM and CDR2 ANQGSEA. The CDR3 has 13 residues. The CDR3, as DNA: TGCAGCGCACAGGGGAGCTCCTACAATGAGCGGTTCTTC. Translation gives CSAQGSSYNERFF.

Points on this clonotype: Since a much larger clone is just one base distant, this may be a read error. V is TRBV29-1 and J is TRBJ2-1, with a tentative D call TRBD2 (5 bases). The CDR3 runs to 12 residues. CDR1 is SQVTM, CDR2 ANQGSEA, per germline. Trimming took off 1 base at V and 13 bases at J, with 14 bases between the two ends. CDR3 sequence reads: CSVEVLGETQFF. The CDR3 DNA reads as TGCAGCGTTGAAGTACTCGGGGAGACCCAGTTCTTC.

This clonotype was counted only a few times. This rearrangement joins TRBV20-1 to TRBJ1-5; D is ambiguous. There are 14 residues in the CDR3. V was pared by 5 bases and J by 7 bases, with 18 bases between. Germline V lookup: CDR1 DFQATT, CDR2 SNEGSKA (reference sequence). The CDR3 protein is CSAQTVRDLQPQHF. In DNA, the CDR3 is TGCAGTGCTCAGACGGTGAGGGATCTGCAGCCCCAGCATTTT.

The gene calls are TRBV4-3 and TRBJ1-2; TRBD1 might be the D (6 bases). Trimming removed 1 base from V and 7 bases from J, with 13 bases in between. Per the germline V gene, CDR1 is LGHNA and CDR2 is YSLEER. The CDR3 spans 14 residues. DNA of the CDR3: TGCGCCAGCAGCCAAGGACAGGTCGTGAGTGGCTACACCTTC. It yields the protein CASSQGQVVSGYTF.

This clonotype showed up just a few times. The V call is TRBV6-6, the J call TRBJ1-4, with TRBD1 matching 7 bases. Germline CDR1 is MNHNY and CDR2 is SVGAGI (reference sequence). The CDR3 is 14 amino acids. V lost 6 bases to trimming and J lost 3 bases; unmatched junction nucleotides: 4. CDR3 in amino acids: CASRFDRANEKLFF. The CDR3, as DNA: TGTGCCAGCAGGTTCGACAGGGCTAATGAAAAACTGTTTTTT.

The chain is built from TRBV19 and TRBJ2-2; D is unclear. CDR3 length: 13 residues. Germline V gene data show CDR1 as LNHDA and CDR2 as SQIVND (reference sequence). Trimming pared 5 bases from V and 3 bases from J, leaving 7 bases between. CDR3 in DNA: TGTGCCAGTAGTTTCCCCGACACCGGGGAGCTGTTTTTT. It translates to CASSFPDTGELFF.

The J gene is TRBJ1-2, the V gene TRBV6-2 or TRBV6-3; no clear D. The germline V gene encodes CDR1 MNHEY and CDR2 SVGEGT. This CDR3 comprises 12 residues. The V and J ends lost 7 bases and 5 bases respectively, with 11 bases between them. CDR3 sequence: CASTDEPYGYTF. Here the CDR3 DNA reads TGTGCCAGCACCGACGAACCATATGGCTACACCTTC.